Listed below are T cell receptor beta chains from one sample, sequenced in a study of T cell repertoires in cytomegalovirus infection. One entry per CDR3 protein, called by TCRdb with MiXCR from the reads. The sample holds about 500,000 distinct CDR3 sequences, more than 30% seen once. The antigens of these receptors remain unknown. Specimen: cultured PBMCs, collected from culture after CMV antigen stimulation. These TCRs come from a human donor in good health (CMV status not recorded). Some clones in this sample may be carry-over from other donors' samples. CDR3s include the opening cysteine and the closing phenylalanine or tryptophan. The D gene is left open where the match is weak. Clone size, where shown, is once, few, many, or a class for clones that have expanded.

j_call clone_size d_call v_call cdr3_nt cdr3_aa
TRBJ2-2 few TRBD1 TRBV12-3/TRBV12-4 TGTGCCAGCAGACAGGGGGCTATGGCCGGGGAGCTGTTTTTT CASRQGAMAGELFF
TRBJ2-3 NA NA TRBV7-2 TGTGCCAGCAGCTTAGATCGAGGGGTGTCAGATACGCAGTATTTT CASSLDRGVSDTQYF
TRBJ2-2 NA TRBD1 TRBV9 TGTGCCAGCAGCCTCTCCCGGGACAGGGGGTCGGGCACCGGGGAGCTGTTTTTT CASSLSRDRGSGTGELFF
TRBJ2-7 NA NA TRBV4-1 TGCGCCAGCAGCCAATTTGAGGGAAGCATAACAGGCGAGCAGTACTTC CASSQFEGSITGEQYF
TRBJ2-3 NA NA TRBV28 TGTGCCAGCAGTACCACCCTGCACCCGACAGGCCAAGGGACAGATACGCAGTATTTT CASSTTLHPTGQGTDTQYF
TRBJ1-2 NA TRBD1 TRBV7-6 TGTGCCAGCAGCCCCCGGGACAGCAGGGGCTATGGCTACACCTTC CASSPRDSRGYGYTF
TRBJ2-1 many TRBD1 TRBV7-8 TGTGCCAGCGGGACAGGGCTAGATGAGCAGTTCTTC CASGTGLDEQFF
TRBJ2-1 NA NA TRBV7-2 TGTGCCAGCAGCTTATTGAGGGAGGCCGGGGAGCAGTTCTTC CASSLLREAGEQFF
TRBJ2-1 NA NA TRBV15 TGTGCCACCAGCGGCACGTGGGCGCAGTACAATGAGCAGTTCTTC CATSGTWAQYNEQFF
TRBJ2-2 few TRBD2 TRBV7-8 TGTGCCAGCAGCTTATTTGGCAGGGTTAGCGGGACGAACACCGGGGAGCTGTTTTTT CASSLFGRVSGTNTGELFF
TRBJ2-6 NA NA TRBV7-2 TGTGCCAGCAGCTTTAATTCTGGGGCCAACGTCCTGACTTTC CASSFNSGANVLTF
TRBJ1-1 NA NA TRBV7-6 TGTGCCAGCAGCCGAATACAGGGCGGAGAAGCTTTCTTT CASSRIQGGEAFF
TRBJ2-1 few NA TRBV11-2 TGTGCCAGCAGCTTAGTCCTCCTCCCGACCTACAATGAGCAGTTCTTC CASSLVLLPTYNEQFF
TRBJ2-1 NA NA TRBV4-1 TGCGCCAGCAGCCAAGATTCGAGAAGAATCTACAATGAGCAGTTCTTC CASSQDSRRIYNEQFF
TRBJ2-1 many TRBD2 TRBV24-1 TGTGCCACCAGTGATTTGCCCAGCGGGAGCACCATCAGCTCCTACAATGAGCAGTTCTTC CATSDLPSGSTISSYNEQFF
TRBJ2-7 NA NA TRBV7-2 TGTGCCAGCAGCTTAGTTGGGATAATCTCCTACGAGCAGTACTTC CASSLVGIISYEQYF
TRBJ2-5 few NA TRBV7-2 TGTGCCAGCAGCTTAGACAACATTGGGAAGACCCAGTACTTC CASSLDNIGKTQYF
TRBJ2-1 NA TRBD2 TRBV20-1 TGCAGTGCTACAGAATCCAGCGGGAGATTGGATGAGCAGTTCTTC CSATESSGRLDEQFF
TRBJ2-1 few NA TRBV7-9 TGTGCCAGCAGCTTCCGAATGGGAGGAGCCTACAATGAGCAGTTCTTC CASSFRMGGAYNEQFF
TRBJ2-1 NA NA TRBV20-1 TGCAGTGCTAGAGCAGGACAGAGTAACAATGAGCAGTTCTTC CSARAGQSNNEQFF
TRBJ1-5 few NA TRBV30 TGTGCCTGGAGTGAGGTCAATAGCAATCAGCCCCAGCATTTT CAWSEVNSNQPQHF
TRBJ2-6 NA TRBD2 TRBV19 TGTGCCAGTACGACACTAGCGGGGCTCTCTGGGGCCAACGTCCTGACTTTC CASTTLAGLSGANVLTF
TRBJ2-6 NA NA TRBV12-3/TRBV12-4 TGTGCCAGCAGAAAGGTTAGGGACACCGGCTCTGGGGCCAACGTCCTGACTTTC CASRKVRDTGSGANVLTF
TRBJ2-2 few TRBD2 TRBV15 TGTGCCACCAGCAGAGCCGGAGGACTAGCGGGAGCCGCCGGGGAGCTGTTTTTT CATSRAGGLAGAAGELFF
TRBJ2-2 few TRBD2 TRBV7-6 TGTGCCAGCAGCTTAATGGGGACTAGCGGGATCAACACCGGGGAGCTGTTTTTT CASSLMGTSGINTGELFF
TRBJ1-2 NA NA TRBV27 TGTGCCAGCAGTTTTGCCGGTAGGGGAGACTATGGCTACACCTTC CASSFAGRGDYGYTF
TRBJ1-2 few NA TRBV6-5 TGTGCCAGCAGCCCCCTGCCTCCGGACAGCCTCTATGGCTACACCTTC CASSPLPPDSLYGYTF
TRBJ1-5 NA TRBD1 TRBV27 TGTGCCAGCGTCGGACAGGGGGGGGGCAATCAGCCCCAGCATTTT CASVGQGGGNQPQHF
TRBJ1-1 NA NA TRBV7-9 TGTGCCAGCAGCCCTAAGATCCGGGACCCGAACACTGAAGCTTTCTTT CASSPKIRDPNTEAFF
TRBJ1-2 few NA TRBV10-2 TGCGCCAGCACCGACAGTAACTATGGCTACACCTTC CASTDSNYGYTF
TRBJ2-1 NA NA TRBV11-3 TGTGCCAGCAGCTTAGAGGACCAGGGTTACAATGAGCAGTTCTTC CASSLEDQGYNEQFF
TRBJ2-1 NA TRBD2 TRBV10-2 TGCGCCAGCATCACTGGACTAGCGGGAGGGCCGAGCAATGAGCAGTTCTTC CASITGLAGGPSNEQFF
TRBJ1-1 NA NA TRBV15 TGTGCCACCAGCAGAGATACCCCTGGGGAAGCTTTCTTT CATSRDTPGEAFF
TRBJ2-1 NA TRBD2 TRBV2 TGTGCCAGCAGTGAAATTCTAAGACTAGCGGGAGTAAACAATGAGCAGTTCTTC CASSEILRLAGVNNEQFF
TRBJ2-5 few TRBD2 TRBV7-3 TGTGCCAGCAGCTTTCCTAGCGGGAGGCCCGAAGAGACCCAGTACTTC CASSFPSGRPEETQYF
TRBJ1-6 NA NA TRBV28 TGTGCCAGCAGGGAATGGGGAGACTCTAATTCACCCCTCCACTTT CASREWGDSNSPLHF
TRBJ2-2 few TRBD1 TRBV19 TGTGCCAGTAACCGGGGACAGGGCCGGTCATCGAACACCGGGGAGCTGTTTTTT CASNRGQGRSSNTGELFF
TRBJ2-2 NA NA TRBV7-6 TGTGCTAGCAGCTCACAGGGTTTCGGGGAGCTGTTTTTT CASSSQGFGELFF
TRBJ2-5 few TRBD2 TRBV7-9 TGTGCCAGCAGCTCTGGACTAGCGGGAGGGTCGGAGACCCAGTACTTC CASSSGLAGGSETQYF
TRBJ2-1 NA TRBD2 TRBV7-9 TGTGCCAGCAGCTATGGGACTAGCGGGATCGATGAGCAGTTCTTC CASSYGTSGIDEQFF
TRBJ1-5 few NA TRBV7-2 TGTGCCAGCAGCTTGCTTTCTTATAGCAATCAGCCCCAGCATTTT CASSLLSYSNQPQHF
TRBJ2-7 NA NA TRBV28 TGTGCCAGCAGATCCCCGATAGACTACGAGCAGTACTTC CASRSPIDYEQYF
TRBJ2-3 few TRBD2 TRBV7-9 TGTGCCAGCAGCCCTTCGACGACTAGCGTATACACAGATACGCAGTATTTT CASSPSTTSVYTDTQYF
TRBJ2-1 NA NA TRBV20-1 TGCAGTGCTAGAGCCGAGGGGCGGGTTTATGGTGAGCAGTTCTTC CSARAEGRVYGEQFF
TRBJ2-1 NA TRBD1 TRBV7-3 TGTGCCAGCAGCCCCACGGGACAGGGTTTCAATGAGCAGTTCTTC CASSPTGQGFNEQFF